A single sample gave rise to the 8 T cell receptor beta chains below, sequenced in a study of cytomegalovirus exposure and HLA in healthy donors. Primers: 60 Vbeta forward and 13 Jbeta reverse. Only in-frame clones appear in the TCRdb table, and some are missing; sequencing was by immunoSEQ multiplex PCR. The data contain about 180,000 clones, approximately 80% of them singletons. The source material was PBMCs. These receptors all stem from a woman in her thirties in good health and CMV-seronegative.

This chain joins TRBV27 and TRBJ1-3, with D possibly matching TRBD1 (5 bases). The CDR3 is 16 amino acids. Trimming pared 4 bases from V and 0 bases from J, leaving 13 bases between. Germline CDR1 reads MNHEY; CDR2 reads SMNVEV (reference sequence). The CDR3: CASSSAGGSSGNTIYF. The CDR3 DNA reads TGTGCCAGCAGTTCCGCCGGGGGATCCTCTGGAAACACCATATATTTT.

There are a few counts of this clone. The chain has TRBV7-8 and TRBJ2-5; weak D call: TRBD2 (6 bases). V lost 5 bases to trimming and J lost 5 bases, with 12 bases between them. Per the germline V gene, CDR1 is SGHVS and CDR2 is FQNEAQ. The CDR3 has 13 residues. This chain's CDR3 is CASSRTIGETQYF. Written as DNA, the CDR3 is TGTGCCAGCAGCCGGACTATCGGGGAGACCCAGTACTTC.

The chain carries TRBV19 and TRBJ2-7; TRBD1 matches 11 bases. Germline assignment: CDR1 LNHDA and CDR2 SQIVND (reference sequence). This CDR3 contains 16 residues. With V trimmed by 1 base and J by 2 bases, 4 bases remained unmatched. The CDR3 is CASSIAGTGGTYEQYF. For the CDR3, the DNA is TGTGCCAGTAGTATAGCCGGGACAGGGGGAACCTACGAGCAGTACTTC. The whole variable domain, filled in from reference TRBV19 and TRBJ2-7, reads DGGITQSPKYLFRKEGQNVTLSCEQNLNHDAMYWYRQDPGQGLRLIYYSQIVNDFQKGDIAEGYSVSREKKESFPLTVTSAQKNPTAFYLCASSIAGTGGTYEQYFGPGTRLTVT.

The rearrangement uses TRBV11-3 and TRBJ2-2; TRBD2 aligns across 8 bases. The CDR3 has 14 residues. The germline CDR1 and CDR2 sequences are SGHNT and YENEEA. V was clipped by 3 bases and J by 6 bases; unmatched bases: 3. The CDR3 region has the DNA TGTGCCAGCAGCTTGGGACTAGATCCCGGGGAGCTGTTTTTT. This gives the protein CASSLGLDPGELFF.

The CDR3 DNA follows: TGTGCCTGGAGTGTACATGAAGGGGATAATGAAAAACTGTTTTTT. This translates into CAWSVHEGDNEKLFF. This chain links TRBV30 with TRBJ1-4; maybe TRBD1 (5 bases). Trimming stripped 0 bases from V and 4 bases from J, with 12 bases between. The CDR3 totals 15 residues. Germline assignment: CDR1 GTSNPN and CDR2 SVGIG (reference sequence).

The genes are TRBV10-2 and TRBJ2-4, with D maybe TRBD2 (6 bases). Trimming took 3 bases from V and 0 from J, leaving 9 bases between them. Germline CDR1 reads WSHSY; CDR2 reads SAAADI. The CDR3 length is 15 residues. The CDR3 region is CASSDRELAKNIQYF. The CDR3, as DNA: TGCGCCAGCAGTGATCGGGAGTTAGCCAAAAACATTCAGTACTTC.

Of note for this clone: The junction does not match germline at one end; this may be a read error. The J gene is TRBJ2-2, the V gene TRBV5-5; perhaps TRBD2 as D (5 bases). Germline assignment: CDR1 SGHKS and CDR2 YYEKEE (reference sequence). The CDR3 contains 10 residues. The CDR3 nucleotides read TGTGCCAGCAGCTCCGGGGAGCTGCTTTTT. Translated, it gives CASSSGELLF.

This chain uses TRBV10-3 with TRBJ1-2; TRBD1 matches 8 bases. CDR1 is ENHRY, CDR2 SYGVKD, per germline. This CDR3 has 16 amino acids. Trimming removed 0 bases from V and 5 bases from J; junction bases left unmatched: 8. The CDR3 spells CAISESSGTGAYGYTF. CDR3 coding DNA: TGTGCCATCAGTGAGTCGTCGGGGACAGGCGCGTATGGCTACACCTTC.